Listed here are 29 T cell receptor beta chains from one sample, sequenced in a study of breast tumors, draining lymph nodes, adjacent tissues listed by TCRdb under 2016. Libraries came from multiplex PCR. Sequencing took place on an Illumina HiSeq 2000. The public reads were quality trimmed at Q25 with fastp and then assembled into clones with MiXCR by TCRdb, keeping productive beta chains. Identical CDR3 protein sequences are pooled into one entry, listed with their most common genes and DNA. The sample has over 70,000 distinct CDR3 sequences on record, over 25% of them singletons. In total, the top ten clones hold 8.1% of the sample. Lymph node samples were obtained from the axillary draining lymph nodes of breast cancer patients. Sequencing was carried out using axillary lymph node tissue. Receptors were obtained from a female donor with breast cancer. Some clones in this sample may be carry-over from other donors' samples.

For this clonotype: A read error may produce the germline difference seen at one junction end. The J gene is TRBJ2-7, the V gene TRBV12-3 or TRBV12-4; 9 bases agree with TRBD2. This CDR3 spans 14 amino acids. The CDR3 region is CVSRQAGGTYEQHF. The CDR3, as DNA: TGTGTCAGCAGACAAGCGGGGGGAACCTACGAGCAGCACTTC.

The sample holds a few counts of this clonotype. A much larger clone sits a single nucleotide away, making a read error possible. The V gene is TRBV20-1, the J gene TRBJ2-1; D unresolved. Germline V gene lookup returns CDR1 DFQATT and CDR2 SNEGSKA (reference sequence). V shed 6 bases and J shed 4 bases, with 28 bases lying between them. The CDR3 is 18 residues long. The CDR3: CSAPWAMYKTQQYNEQFF. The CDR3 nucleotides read TGCAGTGCCCCTTGGGCAATGTATAAAACACAGCAATACAATGAGCAGTTCTTC.

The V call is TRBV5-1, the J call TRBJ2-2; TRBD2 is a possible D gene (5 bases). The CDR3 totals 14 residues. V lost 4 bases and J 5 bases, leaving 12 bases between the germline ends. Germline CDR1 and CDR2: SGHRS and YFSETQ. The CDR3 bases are TGCGCCAGCAGCCCTAGAGCGGAGACCGGGGAGCTGTTTTTT. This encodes CASSPRAETGELFF.

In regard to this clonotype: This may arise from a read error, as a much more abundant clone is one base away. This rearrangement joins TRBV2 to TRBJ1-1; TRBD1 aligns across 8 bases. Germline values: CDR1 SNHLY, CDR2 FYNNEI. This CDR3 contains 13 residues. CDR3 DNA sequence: TGTGCCAGACAGACAGGGGCGACCACTGAAGCTTCCTTT. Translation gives CARQTGATTEASF.

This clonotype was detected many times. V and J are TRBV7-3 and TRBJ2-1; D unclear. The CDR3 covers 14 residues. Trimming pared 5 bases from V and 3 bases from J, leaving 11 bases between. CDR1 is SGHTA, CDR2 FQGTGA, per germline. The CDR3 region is CASSLYHGYNEQFF. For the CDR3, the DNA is TGTGCCAGCAGCCTCTACCATGGCTACAATGAGCAGTTCTTC.

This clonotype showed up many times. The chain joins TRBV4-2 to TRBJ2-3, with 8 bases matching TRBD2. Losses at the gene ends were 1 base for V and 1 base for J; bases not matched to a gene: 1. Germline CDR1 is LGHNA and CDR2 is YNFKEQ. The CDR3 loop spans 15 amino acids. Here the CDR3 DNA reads TGTGCCAGCAGCCAAGCGGGGGGGGGCACAGATACGCAGTATTTT. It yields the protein CASSQAGGGTDTQYF.

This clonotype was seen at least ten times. The CDR3 spells CSVVREGGAKNIQYF. CDR3 DNA: TGCAGCGTTGTTAGAGAGGGGGGAGCCAAAAACATTCAGTACTTC. This chain joins TRBV29-1 and TRBJ2-4, with D perhaps being TRBD1 or TRBD2 (6 bases each). There are 15 residues in the CDR3. Trimming pared 4 bases from V and 0 bases from J, leaving 13 bases between. Germline V gene lookup returns CDR1 SQVTM and CDR2 ANQGSEA. The full variable domain, in which reference TRBV29-1 and TRBJ2-4 provide the parts outside the CDR3, is SAVISQKPSRDICQRGTSLTIQCQVDSQVTMMFWYRQQPGQSLTLIATANQGSEATYESGFVIDKFPISRPNLTFSTLTVSNMSPEDSSIYLCSVVREGGAKNIQYFGAGTRLSVL.

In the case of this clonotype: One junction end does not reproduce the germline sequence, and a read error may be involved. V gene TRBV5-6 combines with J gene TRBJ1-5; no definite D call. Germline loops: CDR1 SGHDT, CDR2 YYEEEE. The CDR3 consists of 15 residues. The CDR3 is CASSLMGSSDQPQHF. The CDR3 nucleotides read TGTGCCAGCAGCTTGATGGGGTCTAGCGATCAGCCCCAGCATTTT.

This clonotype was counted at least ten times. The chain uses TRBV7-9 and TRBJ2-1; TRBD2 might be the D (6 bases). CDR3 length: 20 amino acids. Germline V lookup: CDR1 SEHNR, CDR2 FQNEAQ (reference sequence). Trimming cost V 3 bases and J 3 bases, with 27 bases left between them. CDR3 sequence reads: CASSFPSATQVQNSYNEQFF. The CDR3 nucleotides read TGTGCCAGCAGCTTTCCTAGCGCCACCCAAGTTCAAAATAGCTACAATGAGCAGTTCTTC.

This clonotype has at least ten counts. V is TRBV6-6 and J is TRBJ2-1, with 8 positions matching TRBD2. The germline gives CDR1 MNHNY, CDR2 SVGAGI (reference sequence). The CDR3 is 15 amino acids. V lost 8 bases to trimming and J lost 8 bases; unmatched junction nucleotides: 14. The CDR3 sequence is CASAYLTGGRDEQFF. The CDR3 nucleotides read TGTGCCAGCGCTTACCTTACGGGAGGGCGGGATGAGCAGTTCTTC.

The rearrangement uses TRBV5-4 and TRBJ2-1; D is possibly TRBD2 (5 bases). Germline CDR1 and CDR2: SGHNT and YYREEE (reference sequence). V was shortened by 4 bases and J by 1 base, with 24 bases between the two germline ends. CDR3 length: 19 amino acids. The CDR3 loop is CASSRWGEGLRGSYNEQFF. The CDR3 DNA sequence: TGTGCCAGCAGCCGATGGGGAGAGGGCCTTAGAGGTTCCTACAATGAGCAGTTCTTC.

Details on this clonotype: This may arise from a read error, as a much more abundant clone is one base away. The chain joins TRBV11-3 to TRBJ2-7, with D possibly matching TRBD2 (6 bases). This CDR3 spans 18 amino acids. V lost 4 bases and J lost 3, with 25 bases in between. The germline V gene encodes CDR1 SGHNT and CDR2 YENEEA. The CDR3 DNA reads TGTGCCAGCAGCTCGACCCCCGGGCCGGGGGAGAACTACTACGAGCAGTACTTC. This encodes CASSSTPGPGENYYEQYF.

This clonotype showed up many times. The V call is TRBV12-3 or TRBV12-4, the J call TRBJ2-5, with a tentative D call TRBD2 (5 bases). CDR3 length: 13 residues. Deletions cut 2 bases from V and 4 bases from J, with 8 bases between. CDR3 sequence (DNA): TGTGCCAGCAGTTTACGGGGTGGAGAGACCCAGTACTTC. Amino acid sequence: CASSLRGGETQYF.

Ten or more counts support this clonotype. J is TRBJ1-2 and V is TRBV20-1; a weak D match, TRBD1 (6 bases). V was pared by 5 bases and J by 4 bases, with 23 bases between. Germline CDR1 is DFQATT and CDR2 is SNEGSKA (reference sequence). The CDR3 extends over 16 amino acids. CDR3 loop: CSASVPGDLTFYGYTF. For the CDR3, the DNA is TGCAGTGCTTCCGTCCCAGGGGACCTAACTTTCTATGGCTACACCTTC.

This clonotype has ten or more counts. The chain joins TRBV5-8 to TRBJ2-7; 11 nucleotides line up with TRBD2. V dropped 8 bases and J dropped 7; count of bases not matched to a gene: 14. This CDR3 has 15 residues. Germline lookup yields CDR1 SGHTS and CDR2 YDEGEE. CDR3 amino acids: CASALAGGVSREQYF. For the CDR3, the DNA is TGTGCCAGTGCCTTAGCGGGAGGGGTCAGTAGGGAGCAGTACTTC.

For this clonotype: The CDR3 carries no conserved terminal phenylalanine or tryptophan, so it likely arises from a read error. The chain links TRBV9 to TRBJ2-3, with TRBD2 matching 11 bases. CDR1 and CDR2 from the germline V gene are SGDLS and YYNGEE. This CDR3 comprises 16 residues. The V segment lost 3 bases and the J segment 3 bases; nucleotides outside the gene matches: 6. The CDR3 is CASSDGTSGLTDTQYS. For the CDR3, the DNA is TGTGCCAGCAGCGATGGGACTAGCGGTTTAACAGATACGCAGTATTCT.

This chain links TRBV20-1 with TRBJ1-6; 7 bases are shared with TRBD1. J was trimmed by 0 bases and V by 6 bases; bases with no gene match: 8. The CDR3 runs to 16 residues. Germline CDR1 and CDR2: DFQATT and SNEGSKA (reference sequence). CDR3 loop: CSAWDSLDSYNSPLHF. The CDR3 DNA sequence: TGCAGTGCCTGGGACAGCTTGGACTCCTATAATTCACCCCTCCACTTT.

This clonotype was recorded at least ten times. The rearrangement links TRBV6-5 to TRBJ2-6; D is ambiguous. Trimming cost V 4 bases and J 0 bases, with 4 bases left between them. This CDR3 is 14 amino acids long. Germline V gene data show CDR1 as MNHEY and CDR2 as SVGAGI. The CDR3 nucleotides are TGTGCCAGCAGTTCAGTCTCTGGGGCCAACGTCCTGACTTTC. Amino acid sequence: CASSSVSGANVLTF.

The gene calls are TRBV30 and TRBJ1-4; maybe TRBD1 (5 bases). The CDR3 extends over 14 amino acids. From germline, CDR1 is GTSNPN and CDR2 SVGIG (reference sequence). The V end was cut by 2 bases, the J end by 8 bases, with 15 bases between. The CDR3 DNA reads TGTGCCTGGAGTTGGGGAGGGGAAGGGGAAAAACTGTTTTTT. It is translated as CAWSWGGEGEKLFF. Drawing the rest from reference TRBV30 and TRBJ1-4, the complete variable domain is SQTIHQWPATLVQPVGSPLSLECTVEGTSNPNLYWYRQAAGRGLQLLFYSVGIGQISSEVPQNLSASRPQDRQFILSSKKLLLSDSGFYLCAWSWGGEGEKLFFGSGTQLSVL.

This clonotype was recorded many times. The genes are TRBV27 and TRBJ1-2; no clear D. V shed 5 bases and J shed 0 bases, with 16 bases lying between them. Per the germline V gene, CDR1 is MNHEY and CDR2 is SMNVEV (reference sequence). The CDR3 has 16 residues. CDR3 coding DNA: TGTGCCAGCAGTGGGATTATCGGTGACGCTAACTATGGCTACACCTTC. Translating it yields CASSGIIGDANYGYTF.

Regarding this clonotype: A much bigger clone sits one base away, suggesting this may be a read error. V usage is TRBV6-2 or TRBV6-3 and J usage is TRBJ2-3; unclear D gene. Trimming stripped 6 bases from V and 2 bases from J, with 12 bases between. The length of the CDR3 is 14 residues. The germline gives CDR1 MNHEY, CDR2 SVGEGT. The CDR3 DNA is TGTGCCAGCAGCCACGTCAGGAACACAGATACGCAGTATTTT. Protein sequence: CASSHVRNTDTQYF.

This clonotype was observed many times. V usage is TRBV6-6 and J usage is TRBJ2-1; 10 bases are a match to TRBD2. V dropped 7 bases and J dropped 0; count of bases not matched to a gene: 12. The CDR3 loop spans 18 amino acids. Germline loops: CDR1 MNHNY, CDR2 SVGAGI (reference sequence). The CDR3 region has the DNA TGTGCCAGCATCGAAAGGGGTAGCGGGAGGAGCTCCTACAATGAGCAGTTCTTC. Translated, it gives CASIERGSGRSSYNEQFF.

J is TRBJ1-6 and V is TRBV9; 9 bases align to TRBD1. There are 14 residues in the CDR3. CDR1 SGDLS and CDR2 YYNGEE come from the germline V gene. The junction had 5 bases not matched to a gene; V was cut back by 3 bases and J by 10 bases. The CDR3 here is CASSAGQGSSPLHF. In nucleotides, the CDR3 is TGTGCCAGCAGCGCTGGACAGGGGAGCTCACCCCTCCACTTT.

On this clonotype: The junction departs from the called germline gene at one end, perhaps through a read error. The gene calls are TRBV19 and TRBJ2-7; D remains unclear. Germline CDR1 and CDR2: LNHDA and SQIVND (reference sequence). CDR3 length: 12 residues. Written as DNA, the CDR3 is TGTGCCAGTAGTACCAGGCGCTCCGAGCGGTACTTC. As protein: CASSTRRSERYF.

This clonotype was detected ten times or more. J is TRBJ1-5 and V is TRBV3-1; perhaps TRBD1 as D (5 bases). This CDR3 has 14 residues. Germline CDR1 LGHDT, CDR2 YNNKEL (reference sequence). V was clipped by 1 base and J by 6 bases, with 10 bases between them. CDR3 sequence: CASSQVGGSQPQHF. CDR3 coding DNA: TGTGCCAGCAGCCAAGTGGGGGGAAGTCAGCCCCAGCATTTT.

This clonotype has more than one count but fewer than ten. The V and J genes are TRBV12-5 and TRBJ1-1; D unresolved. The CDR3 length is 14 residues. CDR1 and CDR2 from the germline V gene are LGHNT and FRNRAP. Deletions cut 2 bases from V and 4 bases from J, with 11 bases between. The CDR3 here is CASGLLRSGTEAFF. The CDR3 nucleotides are TGTGCTAGTGGTTTGTTGAGAAGCGGCACTGAAGCTTTCTTT.

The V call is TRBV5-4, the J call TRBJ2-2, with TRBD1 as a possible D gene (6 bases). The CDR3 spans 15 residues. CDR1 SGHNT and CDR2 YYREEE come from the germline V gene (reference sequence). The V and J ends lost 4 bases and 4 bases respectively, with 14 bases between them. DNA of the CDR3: TGTGCCAGCAGCCCCTCACAGGGTAGCACCGGGGAGCTGTTTTTT. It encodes CASSPSQGSTGELFF.

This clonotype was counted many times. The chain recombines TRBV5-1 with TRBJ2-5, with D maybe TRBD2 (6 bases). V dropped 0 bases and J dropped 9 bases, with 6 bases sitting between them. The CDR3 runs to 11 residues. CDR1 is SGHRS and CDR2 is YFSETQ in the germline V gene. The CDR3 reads CASSLGGAQYF. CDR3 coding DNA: TGCGCCAGCAGCTTGGGGGGGGCCCAGTACTTC. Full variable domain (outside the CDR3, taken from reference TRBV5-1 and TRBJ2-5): KAGVTQTPRYLIKTRGQQVTLSCSPISGHRSVSWYQQTPGQGLQFLFEYFSETQRNKGNFPGRFSGRQFSNSRSEMNVSTLELGDSALYLCASSLGGAQYFGPGTRLLVL.

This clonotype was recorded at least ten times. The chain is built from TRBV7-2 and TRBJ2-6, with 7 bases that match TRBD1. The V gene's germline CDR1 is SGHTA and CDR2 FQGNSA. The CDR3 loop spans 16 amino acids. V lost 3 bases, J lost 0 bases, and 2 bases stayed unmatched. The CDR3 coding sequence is TGTGCCAGCAGCTTGGACAGGAGCTCTGGGGCCAACGTCCTGACTTTC. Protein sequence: CASSLDRSSGANVLTF.